Presented here are 4 T cell receptor beta chains from one specimen sequenced in a study of brain metastases from non-small cell lung cancer. This table comes from immunoSEQ multiplex PCR, and its TCRdb copy is limited to in-frame clones, with some not included. Of 15,000 or so clones listed, about four fifths are singletons. The specimen was primary lung tumor tissue. The receptors were sampled from a donor aged 40 or older with non-small cell lung cancer.

With regard to this clone: The junction does not match germline at one end; this may be a read error. The V call is TRBV27, the J call TRBJ2-2; 11 bases match TRBD1. CDR1 and CDR2 from the germline V gene are MNHEY and SMNVEV (reference sequence). This CDR3 has 18 amino acids. The CDR3 loop is CASSSGQGVPPNTRELFF. For the CDR3, the DNA is TGTGCCAGCAGCTCGGGACAGGGGGTCCCCCCGAACACCAGGGAGCTGTTTTTT.

Of note for this clone: Relative to the germline gene, one junction end is altered; a read error may explain this. The J gene is TRBJ1-2, the V gene TRBV6-5, with TRBD1 identical over 8 bases. Germline CDR1 MNHEY, CDR2 SVGAGI. CDR3 length: 14 amino acids. CDR3 sequence reads: CASTYGQGVYGYTF. As DNA, the CDR3 is TGTGCTAGCACTTATGGACAGGGTGTCTATGGCTACACCTTC.

The genes are TRBV19 and TRBJ2-4; D is perhaps TRBD1 (5 bases). The germline gives CDR1 LNHDA, CDR2 SQIVND (reference sequence). The ends were cut back, 10 bases at V and 8 bases at J, with 21 bases in the middle. The CDR3 consists of 14 residues. The CDR3 nucleotides are TGTGCCACTGGACAAGGCCAAGTTAGAGACATTCAGTACTTC. The encoded protein is CATGQGQVRDIQYF.

This chain joins TRBV13 and TRBJ2-3; the match to TRBD1 covers 7 bases. This CDR3 is built from 15 residues. V was pared by 4 bases and J by 3 bases, with 7 bases of the junction left unmatched. The germline CDR1 and CDR2 sequences are PRHDT and FYEKMQ (reference sequence). The CDR3: CASSYGTVGTDTQYF. CDR3 DNA: TGTGCCAGCAGCTACGGGACAGTGGGAACAGATACGCAGTATTTT.